One T cell receptor beta chain is described in this entry. The data originate from a study of OX40 agonist ivuxolimab in advanced cancers. CDR1 and CDR2 (germline): GTSNPN, SVGIG (reference sequence). The CDR3 is 13 amino acids. V shed 5 bases and J shed 0 bases, with 10 bases lying between them. The protocol was immunoSEQ multiplex PCR, while the TCRdb copy is restricted to in-frame clones and leaves out a portion. The profile covers fewer than 100,000 clones, with approximately 89% appearing a single time and under 0.8% taken by the ten largest. This receptor was taken from an adult with an advanced solid tumor such as melanoma, head and neck, liver or kidney cancer. The chain employs TRBV30 and TRBJ1-2, with D tentatively TRBD1 (6 bases). The specimen was CD4+ or CD8+ T cells sorted from blood, collected in a trial of the OX40 agonist ivuxolimab. The CDR3 reads CAWAHRANYGYTF. CDR3 in DNA: TGTGCCTGGGCCCACAGGGCTAACTATGGCTACACCTTC.